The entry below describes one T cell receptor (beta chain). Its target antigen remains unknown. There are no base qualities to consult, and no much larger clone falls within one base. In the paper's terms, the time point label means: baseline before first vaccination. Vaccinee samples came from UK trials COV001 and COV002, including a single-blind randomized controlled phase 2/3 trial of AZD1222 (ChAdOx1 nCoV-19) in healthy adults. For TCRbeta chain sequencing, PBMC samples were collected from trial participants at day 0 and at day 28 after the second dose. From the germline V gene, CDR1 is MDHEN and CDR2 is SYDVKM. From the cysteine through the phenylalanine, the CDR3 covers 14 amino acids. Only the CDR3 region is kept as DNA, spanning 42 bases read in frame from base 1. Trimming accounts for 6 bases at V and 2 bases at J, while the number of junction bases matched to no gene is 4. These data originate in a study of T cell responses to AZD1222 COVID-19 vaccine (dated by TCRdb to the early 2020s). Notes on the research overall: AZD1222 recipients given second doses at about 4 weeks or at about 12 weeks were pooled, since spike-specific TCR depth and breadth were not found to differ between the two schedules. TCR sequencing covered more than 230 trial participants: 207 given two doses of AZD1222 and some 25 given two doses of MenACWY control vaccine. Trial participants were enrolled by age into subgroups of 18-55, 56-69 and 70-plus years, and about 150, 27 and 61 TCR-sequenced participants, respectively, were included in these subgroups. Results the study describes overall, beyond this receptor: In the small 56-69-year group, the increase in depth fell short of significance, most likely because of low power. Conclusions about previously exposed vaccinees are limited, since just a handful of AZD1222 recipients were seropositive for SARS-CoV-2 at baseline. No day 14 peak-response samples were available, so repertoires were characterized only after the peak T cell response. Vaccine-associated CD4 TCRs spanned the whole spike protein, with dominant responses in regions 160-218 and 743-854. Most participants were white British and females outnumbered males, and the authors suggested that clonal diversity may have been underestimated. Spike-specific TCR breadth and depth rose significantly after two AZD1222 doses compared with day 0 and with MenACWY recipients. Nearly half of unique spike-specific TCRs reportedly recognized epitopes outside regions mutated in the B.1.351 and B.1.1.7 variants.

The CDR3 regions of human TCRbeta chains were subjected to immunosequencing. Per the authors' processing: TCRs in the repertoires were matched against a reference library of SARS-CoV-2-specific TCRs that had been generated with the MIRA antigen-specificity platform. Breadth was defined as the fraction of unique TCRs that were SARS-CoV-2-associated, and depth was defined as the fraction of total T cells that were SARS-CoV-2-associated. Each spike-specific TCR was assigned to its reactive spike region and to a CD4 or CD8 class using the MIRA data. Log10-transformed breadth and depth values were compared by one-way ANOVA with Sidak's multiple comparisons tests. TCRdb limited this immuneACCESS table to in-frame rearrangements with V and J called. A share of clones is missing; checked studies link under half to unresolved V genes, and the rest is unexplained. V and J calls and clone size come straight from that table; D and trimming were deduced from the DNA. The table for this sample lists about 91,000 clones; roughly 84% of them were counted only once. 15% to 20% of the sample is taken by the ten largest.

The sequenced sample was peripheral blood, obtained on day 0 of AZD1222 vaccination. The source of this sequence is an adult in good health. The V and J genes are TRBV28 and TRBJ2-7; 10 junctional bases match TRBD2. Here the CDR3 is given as CASSRGLAAYEQYF. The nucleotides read TGTGCCAGCAGCCGTGGACTAGCGGCCTACGAGCAGTACTTC.